This is a list of T cell receptor beta chains from one sample in a study of shared clonotypes between healthy human individuals. Assay used: immunoSEQ multiplex PCR; TCRdb lists only in-frame clones, some missing. The profile covers 750,000 to 1,000,000 clones, with 90% to 95% appearing a single time and 24% taken by the ten largest. The specimen sequenced was naive CD8+ T cells sorted from blood. The receptors were gathered from a man younger than 40 in good health. Each CDR3 is given with its conserved first and last residue. The D gene is left open where the match is weak. The listing skips clone size in some rows; elsewhere it reads once, few, many or a size class.

V gene: TRBV6-1; clone size: .; J gene: TRBJ1-1; D gene: TRBD1; CDR3 DNA: TGTGCCAGCAGTCCGCGGACAGGGAGGACTGAAGCTTTCTTT; CDR3 protein: CASSPRTGRTEAFF
V gene: TRBV29-1; clone size: once; J gene: TRBJ2-7; D gene: TRBD1; CDR3 DNA: TGCAGCGCTACGGGACAGGGGGCAAGCGAGCAGTACTTC; CDR3 protein: CSATGQGASEQYF
V gene: TRBV27; clone size: .; J gene: TRBJ1-2; D gene: TRBD1; CDR3 DNA: TGTGCCAGCAGCTCCGGGACAGGGGATAGCTATGGCTACACCTTC; CDR3 protein: CASSSGTGDSYGYTF
V gene: TRBV11-2; clone size: .; J gene: TRBJ2-1; D gene: .; CDR3 DNA: TGTGCCAGCAGCTTAGAGGTCCACAATGAGCAGTTCTTC; CDR3 protein: CASSLEVHNEQFF
V gene: TRBV6-1; clone size: .; J gene: TRBJ2-4; D gene: .; CDR3 DNA: TGTGCCAGCAGTGAAGGGGGTCTGAGCGTAGCCAAAAACATTCAGTACTTC; CDR3 protein: CASSEGGLSVAKNIQYF
V gene: TRBV4-1; clone size: .; J gene: TRBJ2-3; D gene: .; CDR3 DNA: TGCGCCAGCAGCCAAATCCCCTGGGATACGCAGTATTTT; CDR3 protein: CASSQIPWDTQYF
V gene: TRBV29-1; clone size: .; J gene: TRBJ1-1; D gene: TRBD1; CDR3 DNA: TGCAGCTGCTTCGGTGGGCCAGGGGGGCTTGAAGCTTTCTTT; CDR3 protein: CSCFGGPGGLEAFF
V gene: TRBV5-6; clone size: .; J gene: TRBJ1-1; D gene: .; CDR3 DNA: TGTGCCAGCAGCTTAACACCGAACACTGAAGCTTTCTTT; CDR3 protein: CASSLTPNTEAFF
V gene: TRBV6-5; clone size: .; J gene: TRBJ1-1; D gene: .; CDR3 DNA: TGTGCCAGCAGTAATACCAGGACAGCGAACACTGAAGCTTTCTTT; CDR3 protein: CASSNTRTANTEAFF
V gene: TRBV19; clone size: .; J gene: TRBJ2-1; D gene: TRBD1; CDR3 DNA: TGTGCCAGTAGTACACAGGGGAATGAGCAGTTCTTC; CDR3 protein: CASSTQGNEQFF
V gene: TRBV9; clone size: .; J gene: TRBJ2-1; D gene: TRBD2; CDR3 DNA: TGTGCCAGCAGCGTAGTACCAGCGGGAGATTTTAATGAGCAGTTCTTC; CDR3 protein: CASSVVPAGDFNEQFF
V gene: TRBV18; clone size: .; J gene: TRBJ2-7; D gene: .; CDR3 DNA: TGTGCCAGCTCAGTGAAAGGGGGAGAGCAGTACTTC; CDR3 protein: CASSVKGGEQYF
V gene: TRBV5-1; clone size: .; J gene: TRBJ2-7; D gene: .; CDR3 DNA: TGCGCCAGCAGCTTGGCGTCCTCCCTGGCAGAGCTTCACTACGAGCAGTACTTC; CDR3 protein: CASSLASSLAELHYEQYF
V gene: TRBV5-8; clone size: .; J gene: TRBJ1-5; D gene: .; CDR3 DNA: TGTGCCAGCAGCCCCGAGTCAGGTCAGCCCCAGCATTTT; CDR3 protein: CASSPESGQPQHF